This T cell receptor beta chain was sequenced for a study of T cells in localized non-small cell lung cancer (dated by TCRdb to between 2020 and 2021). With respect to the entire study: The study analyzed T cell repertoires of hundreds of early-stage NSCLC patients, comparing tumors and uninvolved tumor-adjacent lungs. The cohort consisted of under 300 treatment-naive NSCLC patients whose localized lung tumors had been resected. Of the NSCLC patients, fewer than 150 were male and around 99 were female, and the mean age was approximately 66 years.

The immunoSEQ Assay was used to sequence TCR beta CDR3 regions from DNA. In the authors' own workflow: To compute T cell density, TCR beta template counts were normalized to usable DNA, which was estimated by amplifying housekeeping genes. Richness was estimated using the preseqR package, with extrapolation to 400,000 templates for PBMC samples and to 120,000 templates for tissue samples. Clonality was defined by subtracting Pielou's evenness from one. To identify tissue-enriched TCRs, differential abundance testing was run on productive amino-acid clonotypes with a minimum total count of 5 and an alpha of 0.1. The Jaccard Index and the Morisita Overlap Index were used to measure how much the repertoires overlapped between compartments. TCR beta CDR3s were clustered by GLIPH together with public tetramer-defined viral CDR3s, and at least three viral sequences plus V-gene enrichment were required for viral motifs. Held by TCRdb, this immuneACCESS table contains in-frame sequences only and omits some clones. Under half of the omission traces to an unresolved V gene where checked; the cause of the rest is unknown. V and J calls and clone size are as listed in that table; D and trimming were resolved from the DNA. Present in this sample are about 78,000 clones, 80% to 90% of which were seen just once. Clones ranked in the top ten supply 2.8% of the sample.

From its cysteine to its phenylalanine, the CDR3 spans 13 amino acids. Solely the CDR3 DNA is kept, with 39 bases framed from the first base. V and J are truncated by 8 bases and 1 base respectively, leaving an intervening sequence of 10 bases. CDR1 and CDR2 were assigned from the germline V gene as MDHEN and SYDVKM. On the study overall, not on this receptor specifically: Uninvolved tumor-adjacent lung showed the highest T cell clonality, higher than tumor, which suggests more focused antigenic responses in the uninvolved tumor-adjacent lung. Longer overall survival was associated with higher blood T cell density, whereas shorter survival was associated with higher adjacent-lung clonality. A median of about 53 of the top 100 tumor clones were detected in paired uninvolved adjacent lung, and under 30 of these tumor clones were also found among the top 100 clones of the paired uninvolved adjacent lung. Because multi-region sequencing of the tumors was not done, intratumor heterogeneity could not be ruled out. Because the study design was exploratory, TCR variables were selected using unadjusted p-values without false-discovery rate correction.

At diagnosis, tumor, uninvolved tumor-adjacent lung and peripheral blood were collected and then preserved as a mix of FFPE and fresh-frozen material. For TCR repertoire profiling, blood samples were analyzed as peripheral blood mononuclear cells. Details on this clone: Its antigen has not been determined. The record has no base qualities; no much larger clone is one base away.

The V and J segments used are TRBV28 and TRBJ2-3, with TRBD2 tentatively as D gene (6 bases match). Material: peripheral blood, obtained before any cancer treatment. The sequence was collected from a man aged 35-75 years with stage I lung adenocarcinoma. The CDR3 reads CASGAGRTDTQYF. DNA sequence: TGTGCCAGCGGCGCGGGGCGCACAGATACGCAGTATTTT.